The 10 T cell receptor beta chains presented below share a single source sample, sequenced in a study of blood T cell repertoires in COVID-19 (dated by TCRdb to the early 2020s). Library generation was performed with the immunoSEQ multiplex PCR assay. TCRdb took this table from immuneACCESS and kept in-frame rearrangements with V and J called. Such tables lack part of the clones; where checked against another copy, unresolved V genes explain under half of the gap, and the rest is unexplained. This sample gives over 90,000 clones in total; about 90% of them show up just once. Of the sample, around 2% falls within the top ten clones. The sample was peripheral blood. The origin of the receptors is a man between 45 and 60 years old with active COVID-19.

The chain couples TRBV2 to TRBJ1-6, with D possibly matching TRBD1 (5 bases). CDR1 SNHLY and CDR2 FYNNEI come from the germline V gene. CDR3 length: 11 amino acids. V lost 7 bases and J lost 12, with 10 bases in between. In DNA, the CDR3 is TGTGCCAGCACTTTGGGGGGACCCCTCCACTTT. Protein: CASTLGGPLHF. The variable domain in full, completed from reference TRBV2 and TRBJ1-6, reads EPEVTQTPSHQVTQMGQEVILRCVPISNHLYFYWYRQILGQKVEFLVSFYNNEISEKSEIFDDQFSVERPDGSNFTLKIRSTKLEDSAMYFCASTLGGPLHFGNGTRLTVT.

V gene TRBV7-8 combines with J gene TRBJ2-1; no definite D call. Germline assignment: CDR1 SGHVS and CDR2 FQNEAQ. Trimming stripped 1 base from V and 7 bases from J, with 14 bases between. This CDR3 is 15 amino acids long. The CDR3 loop reads CASSLVPPPGNEQFF. The CDR3 coding sequence is TGTGCCAGCAGCTTAGTGCCCCCCCCGGGTAATGAGCAGTTCTTC.

This chain uses TRBV25-1 with TRBJ1-3, with D possibly TRBD1 on 5 matching bases. CDR1 and CDR2 (germline): MGHDK, SYGVNS. The CDR3 runs 12 residues. V lost 8 bases, J lost 9 bases, and 14 bases lay in between. As DNA, the CDR3 is TGTGCCAGCGAAGGGGAGGGAGCCACCATATATTTT. Translating gives CASEGEGATIYF.

This sequence joins TRBV5-1 and TRBJ1-6; TRBD1 is a possible D gene (5 bases). Trimming removed 7 bases from V and 5 bases from J, with 13 bases in between. Germline CDR1 is SGHRS and CDR2 is YFSETQ. The CDR3 is 14 amino acids. The CDR3 region is CASCFDRNNSPLHF. The DNA for the CDR3 is TGCGCCAGCTGTTTCGACAGAAATAATTCACCCCTCCACTTT.

J is TRBJ2-1 and V is TRBV18, with TRBD2 matching 7 bases. The CDR3 extends over 14 amino acids. The V segment lost 6 bases and the J segment 6 bases; nucleotides outside the gene matches: 8. Germline values: CDR1 KGHSH, CDR2 LQKENI. CDR3 coding DNA: TGTGCCAGCTCGATAAGCGGGAACTCCAATGAGCAGTTCTTC. As protein: CASSISGNSNEQFF.

The chain uses TRBV6-5 and TRBJ1-2, with D uncertain. V gave up 7 bases and J gave up 7 bases, with 16 bases separating them. The CDR3 sequence is 13 residues long. Germline assignment: CDR1 MNHEY and CDR2 SVGAGI. In DNA form, the CDR3 reads TGTGCCAGCACTCAAGGTCGGGGTATTGGCTACACCTTC. It translates to CASTQGRGIGYTF.

This chain joins TRBV6-5 and TRBJ1-2, with 7 nucleotides matching TRBD1. With 4 bases clipped from V and 8 bases from J, the junction kept 4 bases outside the gene matches. In germline, CDR1 is MNHEY, CDR2 SVGAGI. CDR3 length: 12 residues. CDR3 DNA sequence: TGTGCCAGCAGTTCGACAGGGAGGGGCTACACCTTC. Translation gives CASSSTGRGYTF.

The gene calls are TRBV6-2 or TRBV6-3 and TRBJ2-2, with a tentative D call TRBD1 (5 bases). The CDR3 has 14 amino acids. Germline assignment: CDR1 MNHEY and CDR2 SVGEGT. V was shortened by 8 bases and J by 1 base, with 11 bases between the two germline ends. In DNA, the CDR3 is TGTGCCAGCCGCCTGGGGCAGAACACCGGGGAGCTGTTTTTT. This sequence encodes CASRLGQNTGELFF.

The chain is built from TRBV14 and TRBJ2-5, with 7 bases aligning to TRBD1. The V gene's germline CDR1 is SGHDN and CDR2 FVKESK. The ends lost 1 base at V and 8 bases at J; junction bases unmatched: 7. The CDR3 covers 14 residues. CDR3 amino acids: CASSQGTGAFTQYF. In nucleotides, the CDR3 is TGTGCCAGCAGCCAAGGGACAGGAGCGTTTACCCAGTACTTC.

This clone showed up just a few times. The genes are TRBV4-2 and TRBJ1-1; 7 bases line up with TRBD1. The CDR3 is 15 residues long. Germline CDR1 is LGHNA and CDR2 is YNFKEQ. Trimming removed 0 bases from V and 4 bases from J; junction bases left unmatched: 5. This chain's CDR3 is CASSQDRGSSTEAFF. The CDR3 nucleotides read TGTGCCAGCAGCCAAGACAGGGGGTCTAGCACTGAAGCTTTCTTT.